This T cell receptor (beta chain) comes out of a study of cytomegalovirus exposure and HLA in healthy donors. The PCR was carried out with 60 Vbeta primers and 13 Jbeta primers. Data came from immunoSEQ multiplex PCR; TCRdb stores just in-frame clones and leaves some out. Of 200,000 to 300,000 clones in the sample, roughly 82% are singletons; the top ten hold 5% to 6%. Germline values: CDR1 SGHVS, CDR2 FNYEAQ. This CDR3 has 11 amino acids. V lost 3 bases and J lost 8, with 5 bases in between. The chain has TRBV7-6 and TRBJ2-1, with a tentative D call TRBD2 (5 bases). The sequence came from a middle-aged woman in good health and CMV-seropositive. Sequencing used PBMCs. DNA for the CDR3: TGTGCCAGCAGCTTCGGGGATGAGCAGTTCTTC. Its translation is CASSFGDEQFF.